This T cell receptor (beta chain) comes out of a study of T cell changes during pregnancy in multiple sclerosis. The length of the CDR3 is 13 residues. The germline V gene has CDR1 MNHEY and CDR2 SMNVEV (reference sequence). Trimming removed 2 bases at V and 3 bases at J, with 7 bases between. Assay used: immunoSEQ multiplex PCR; TCRdb lists only in-frame clones, some missing. The data contain about 51,000 clones, roughly 90% of them singletons. J is TRBJ1-1 and V is TRBV27; D unclear. The clonotype comes from a female donor with multiple sclerosis, enrolled in a pregnancy study. Here the sequenced sample was CD8+ T cells from peripheral blood mononuclear cells, taken in the second trimester of pregnancy. The CDR3 DNA is TGTGCCAGCAGTTTAACCAGTTACACTGAAGCTTTCTTT. It codes for CASSLTSYTEAFF.